The rows below give T cell receptor beta chains drawn from one sample of a study of cytomegalovirus exposure and HLA in healthy donors. TCRdb keeps only in-frame clones here, not all; method: immunoSEQ multiplex PCR. The data contain about 140,000 clones, less than 80% of them singletons. The sample taken for sequencing was PBMCs. Receptor source: a man aged 45-60 years in good health and CMV-seropositive. The CDR3 runs from the conserved cysteine through the conserved F or W. A D gene is named only where the DNA matches it firmly. The size entry is marked missing in some rows and otherwise reads once, few, many or a size class.

D gene	V gene	J gene	clone size	CDR3 protein
TRBD1	TRBV11-2	TRBJ2-7	.	CASSLDGTGDGEQYF
.	TRBV6-5	TRBJ1-6	.	CASSYGPGANSPLHF
.	TRBV5-8	TRBJ1-5	.	CASGLGGDGGNQPQHF
TRBD2	TRBV6-5	TRBJ2-1	.	CASSFGLAGTLEQFF
.	TRBV7-2	TRBJ2-3	.	CASSLGGLAFEYF
TRBD1	TRBV7-9	TRBJ1-4	.	CASSLDRDRAWEKLFF
.	TRBV10-2	TRBJ2-7	.	CASSDRGPYEQYF
.	TRBV5-4	TRBJ1-2	.	CASSLAERGGYGYTF
.	TRBV7-9	TRBJ1-4	.	CSSSFGGAGEKLFF
TRBD2	TRBV4-2	TRBJ2-3	.	CASSPNGGGGAKDTQYF
TRBD1	TRBV7-2	TRBJ1-2	.	CASSSAWDRSYTF
TRBD2	TRBV5-8	TRBJ2-1	.	CASSRLAGGHGSYNEQFF
TRBD1	TRBV6-6	TRBJ1-5	.	CASSITGTGGNQPQHF
.	TRBV11-3	TRBJ1-3	.	CASSLLQGTNTIYF
TRBD1	TRBV4-3	TRBJ2-1	once	CASSQDRQGAYNEQFF
.	TRBV7-9	TRBJ2-7	few	CASSLRVAGRRFEQYF
TRBD1	TRBV29-1	TRBJ2-3	.	CSVDPGGSADTQYF
.	TRBV7-6	TRBJ2-7	.	CASSQGRDEQYF
TRBD1	TRBV27	TRBJ1-1	.	CASSLFPSGGVEAFF
.	TRBV11-2	TRBJ2-1	.	CASSLGVGGGNEQFF
.	TRBV4-1	TRBJ2-7	once	CASSQAASTYEQYF
TRBD1	TRBV2	TRBJ1-5	.	CASSEADRVQPQHF